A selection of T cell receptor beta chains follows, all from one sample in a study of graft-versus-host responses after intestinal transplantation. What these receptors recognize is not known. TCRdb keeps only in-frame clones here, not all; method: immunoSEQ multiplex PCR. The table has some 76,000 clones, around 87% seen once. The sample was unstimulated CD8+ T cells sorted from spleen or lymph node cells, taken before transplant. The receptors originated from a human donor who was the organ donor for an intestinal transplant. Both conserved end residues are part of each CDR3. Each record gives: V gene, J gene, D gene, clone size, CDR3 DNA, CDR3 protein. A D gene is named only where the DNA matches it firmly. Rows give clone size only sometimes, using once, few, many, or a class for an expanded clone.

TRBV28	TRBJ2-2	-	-	TGTGCCAGCATGGTGGGCGGGGAGCTGTTTTTT	CASMVGGELFF
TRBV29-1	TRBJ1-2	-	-	TGCAGCGTTGAAGATCCCTCCAGGGGAGACTATGGCTACACCTTC	CSVEDPSRGDYGYTF
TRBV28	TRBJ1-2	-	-	TGTGCCAGCAGTTTAACAGCGGACGGCTACACCTTC	CASSLTADGYTF
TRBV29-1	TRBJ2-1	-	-	TGCAGCGTTGCAAGCGGACTCTACAATGAGCAGTTCTTC	CSVASGLYNEQFF
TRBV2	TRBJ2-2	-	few	TGTGCCAGCAGTTTTTCCGGGACTCATACGAACACCGGGGAGCTGTTTTTT	CASSFSGTHTNTGELFF
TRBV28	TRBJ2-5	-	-	TGTGCCAGCATCCAATTAAGGGTTGGTGGGACCCAGTACTTC	CASIQLRVGGTQYF
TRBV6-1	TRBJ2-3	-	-	TGTGCCGCAAATAATGGGGGGGGCGGAGGAGATACGCAGTATTTT	CAANNGGGGGDTQYF
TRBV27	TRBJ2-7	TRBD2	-	TGTGCCAGCAGCTTAGGACTAGCGGCCTACGAGCAGTACTTC	CASSLGLAAYEQYF
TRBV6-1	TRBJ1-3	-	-	TGTGCCAGCAGGGGGGGCTTCATCTCTGGAAACACCATATATTTT	CASRGGFISGNTIYF
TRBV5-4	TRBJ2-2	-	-	TGTGCCAGCAGCTTTTTTGGGGGCACCGGGGAGCTGTTTTTT	CASSFFGGTGELFF
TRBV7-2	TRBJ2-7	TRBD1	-	TGTGCCAGCAGCTTCGCTAACTTCGGGACAGGGTACGAGCAGTACTTC	CASSFANFGTGYEQYF
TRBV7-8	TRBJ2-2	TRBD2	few	TGTGCCAGCAGCTTAGGGGGACTAGAGACCGGGGAGCTGTTTTTT	CASSLGGLETGELFF
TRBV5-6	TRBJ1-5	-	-	TGTGCCAGCAGCTTGACGTCCAGCAATCAGCCCCAGCATTTT	CASSLTSSNQPQHF
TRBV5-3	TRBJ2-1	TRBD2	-	TGTGCCAGAAGCTTACCTAGCGGGGCCTACAATGAGCAGTTCTTC	CARSLPSGAYNEQFF
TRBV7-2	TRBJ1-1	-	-	TGTGCCAGCAGCCGCTGGGTTTCCGACACTGAAGCTTTCTTT	CASSRWVSDTEAFF
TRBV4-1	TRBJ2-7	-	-	TGCGCCAGCAGCCAAGATGGGGGGGACAGAGCCTACGAGCAGTACTTC	CASSQDGGDRAYEQYF
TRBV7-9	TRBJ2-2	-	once	TGTGCCAGCAAGGACGTTACGAACACCGGGGAGCTGTTTTTT	CASKDVTNTGELFF
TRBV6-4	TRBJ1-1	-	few	TGTGCCAGCAGTTTCCTCGCGGCTAACACTGAAGCTTTCTTT	CASSFLAANTEAFF
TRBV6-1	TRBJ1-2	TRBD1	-	TGTGCCAGCAGTGAAGATCAGGGGGCGTGGAATGGCTACACCTTC	CASSEDQGAWNGYTF
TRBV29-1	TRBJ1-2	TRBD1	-	TGCAGCGTCATCCTGGACAGGGGCTTGGCCGGCTACACCTTC	CSVILDRGLAGYTF
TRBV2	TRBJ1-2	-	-	TGTGCCAGCAGTGAACGGTTCCCCTATGGCTACACCTTC	CASSERFPYGYTF
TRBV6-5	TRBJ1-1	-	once	TGTGCCAGCAGCTTAGCACCGGACACTGAAGCTTTCTTT	CASSLAPDTEAFF
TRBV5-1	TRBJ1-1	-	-	TGCGCCAGCAGCTTTCAGGGTGCTGAAGCTTTCTTT	CASSFQGAEAFF
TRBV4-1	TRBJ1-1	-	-	TGCGCCAGCAGCCAAGACTGGACAGAGAAGATTGAAGCTTTCTTT	CASSQDWTEKIEAFF
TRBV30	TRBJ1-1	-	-	TGTGCCTGGAGTGTAGGCGGTGGGAAGGGGGACACTGAAGCTTTCTTT	CAWSVGGGKGDTEAFF
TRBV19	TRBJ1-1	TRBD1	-	TGTGCCAGTAGTACCCCTCCGGGACAGTATAACACTGAAGCTTTCTTT	CASSTPPGQYNTEAFF
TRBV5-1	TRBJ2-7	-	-	TGCGCCAGCAGCTTGGGAAGGGAGTACGAGCAGTACTTC	CASSLGREYEQYF
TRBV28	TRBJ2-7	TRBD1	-	TGTGCCAGCAGCGCCGCCGCCGGGGACAGTTACGAGCAGTACTTC	CASSAAAGDSYEQYF
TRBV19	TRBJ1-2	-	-	TGTGCCAGTAGTTTCGGGGGTTCAGATGGCTACACCTTC	CASSFGGSDGYTF
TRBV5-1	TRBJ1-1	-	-	TGCGCCAGCAACGGGGTATCGGGGACCCCTGAAGCTTTCTTT	CASNGVSGTPEAFF
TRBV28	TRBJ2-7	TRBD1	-	TGTGCCAGCAGTCCGGGACAGGTAAACTCCTACGAGCAGTACTTC	CASSPGQVNSYEQYF
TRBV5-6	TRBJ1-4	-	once	TGTGCCAGCAGCCCCCATTCCTTTGGGACGTTGGGGGAAAAACTGTTTTTT	CASSPHSFGTLGEKLFF
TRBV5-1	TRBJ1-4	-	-	TGCGCCAGCAGCTTCGTTAACGGCGGAAAACTGTTTTTT	CASSFVNGGKLFF
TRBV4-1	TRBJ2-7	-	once	TGCGCCAGCAGCCAAGGAGTGACAGCCCCCTACGAGCAGTACTTC	CASSQGVTAPYEQYF
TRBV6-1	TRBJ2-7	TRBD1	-	TGTGCCAGCAGCGGCCGGGACAGATCCTACGAGCAGTACTTC	CASSGRDRSYEQYF
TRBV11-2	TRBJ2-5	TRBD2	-	TGTGCCAGCAGCTTAGGCGGGGGGGCGGGAGAGACCCAGTACTTC	CASSLGGGAGETQYF
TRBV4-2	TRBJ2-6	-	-	TGTGCCAGCAGCCAAGACAGGGAGACTGGGGCCAACGTCCTGACTTTC	CASSQDRETGANVLTF
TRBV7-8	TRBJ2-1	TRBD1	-	TGTGCCAGCAGCTTAAACGAACAGGGGAAGAATGAGCAGTTCTTC	CASSLNEQGKNEQFF
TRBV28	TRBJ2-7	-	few	TGTGCCAGCAAGGTCAGCGGCCTAAGCGAGCAGTACTTC	CASKVSGLSEQYF
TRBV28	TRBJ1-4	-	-	TGTGCCAGCAGTTTATCCGCCTCTTTGAGCACTAAGAACCTCTGGAGGGAAAAACTGTTTTTT	CASSLSASLSTKNLWREKLFF
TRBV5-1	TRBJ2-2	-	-	TGCGCCAGCGCCTTGTCCGGGATGAACACCGGGGAGCTGTTTTTT	CASALSGMNTGELFF
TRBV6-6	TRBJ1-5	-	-	TGTGCCAGCAGTTACTTGGGGGTGAGTCAGCCCCAGCATTTT	CASSYLGVSQPQHF
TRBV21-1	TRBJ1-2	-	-	TGTGCCAGCAGTCGGGGGGACAGCCGCTATGGCTACACCTTC	CASSRGDSRYGYTF
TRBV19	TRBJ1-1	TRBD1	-	TGTGCCAGTAGCACACTTCAGACAGGGGGCGAGACTGAAGCTTTCTTT	CASSTLQTGGETEAFF
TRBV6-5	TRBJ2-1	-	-	TGTGCCAGCAGTTACGGAGAGGGTTTGAATGAGCAGTTCTTC	CASSYGEGLNEQFF
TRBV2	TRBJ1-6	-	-	TGTGCCAGCAGGGGGCGGTATAATTCACCCCTCCACTTT	CASRGRYNSPLHF
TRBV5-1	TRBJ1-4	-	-	TGCGCCAGCAGTAGGGAACTTAATGAAAAACTGTTTTTT	CASSRELNEKLFF
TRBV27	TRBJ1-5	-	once	TGTGCCAGCAGTCCTGGTAGAGTTCAGCCCCAGCATTTT	CASSPGRVQPQHF
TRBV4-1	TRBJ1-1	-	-	TGCGCCAGCAGCCAAGAAAAGGGAGGGAACACTGAAGCTTTCTTT	CASSQEKGGNTEAFF
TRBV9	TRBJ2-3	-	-	TGTGCCAGCAGCGTAGGGGTCTTGATTGGCACAGATACGCAGTATTTT	CASSVGVLIGTDTQYF
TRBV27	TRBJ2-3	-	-	TGTGCCAGCAGTTGGGAAGGGAACACAGATACGCAGTATTTT	CASSWEGNTDTQYF